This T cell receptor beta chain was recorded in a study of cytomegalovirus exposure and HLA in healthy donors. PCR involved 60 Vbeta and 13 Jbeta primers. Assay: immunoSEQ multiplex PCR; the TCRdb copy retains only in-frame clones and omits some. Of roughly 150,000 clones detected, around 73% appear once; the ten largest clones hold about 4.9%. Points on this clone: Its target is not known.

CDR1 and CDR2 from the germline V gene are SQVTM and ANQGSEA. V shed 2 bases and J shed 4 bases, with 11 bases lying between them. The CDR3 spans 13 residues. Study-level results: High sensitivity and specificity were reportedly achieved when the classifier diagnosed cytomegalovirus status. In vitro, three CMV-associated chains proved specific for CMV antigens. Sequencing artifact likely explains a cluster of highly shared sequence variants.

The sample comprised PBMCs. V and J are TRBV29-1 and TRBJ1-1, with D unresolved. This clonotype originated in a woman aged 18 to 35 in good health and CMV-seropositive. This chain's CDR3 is CSVETGGPTEAFF. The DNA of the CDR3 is TGCAGCGTTGAAACGGGAGGCCCCACTGAAGCTTTCTTT.